One sample yielded the 8 T cell receptor beta chains listed below, sequenced in a study of T cell changes during pregnancy in multiple sclerosis. Clones were sequenced by immunoSEQ multiplex PCR, and TCRdb holds only the in-frame ones, with some missing. Of about 50,000 clones in the sample, 85% to 95% were seen once. Here the sequenced sample was CD4+ T cells from peripheral blood mononuclear cells, taken in the third trimester of pregnancy. These receptor sequences come from a female donor with multiple sclerosis, enrolled in a pregnancy study.

The chain employs TRBV30 and TRBJ1-1; TRBD1 agrees at 8 bases. The V gene's germline CDR1 is GTSNPN and CDR2 SVGIG (reference sequence). This CDR3 has 13 residues. The V gene end was trimmed by 8 bases and the J gene end by 1 base; junction bases not matched to a gene: 6. The CDR3 region is CAGWTGKNTEAFF. In DNA, the CDR3 is TGTGCCGGATGGACAGGGAAGAACACTGAAGCTTTCTTT.

Regarding this clone: A junction boundary mismatches the germline segment, possibly from a read error. The chain combines TRBV7-2 with TRBJ1-2; 7 bases map to TRBD1. Looked up from germline, CDR1 is SGHTA and CDR2 is FQGNSA. The CDR3 consists of 15 residues. The CDR3 DNA sequence: TGTGCCAGCAGCCTGGAGAAGGGGGCCGGCTATGGCTGCACCTTC. Translated, it gives CASSLEKGAGYGCTF.

V usage is TRBV4-1 and J usage is TRBJ2-5; 7 bases are a match to TRBD1. The germline V gene has CDR1 MGHRA and CDR2 YSYEKL. V gave up 4 bases and J gave up 4 bases; unmatched junction bases: 12. This CDR3 contains 16 residues. CDR3 nucleotides: TGCGCCAGCAGCCTATACCCACAGGGGTCGGGAGAGACCCAGTACTTC. It is translated as CASSLYPQGSGETQYF.

The rearrangement joins TRBV7-8 to TRBJ2-3; 10 nucleotides match TRBD2. This CDR3 is 15 amino acids long. In germline, CDR1 is SGHVS, CDR2 FQNEAQ. V was clipped by 8 bases and J by 1 base; unmatched bases: 6. The CDR3 DNA reads TGTGCCAGCGATAGCGGGGGGTCCCGCACAGATACGCAGTATTTT. Translated, it gives CASDSGGSRTDTQYF. The full variable domain, in which reference TRBV7-8 and TRBJ2-3 provide the parts outside the CDR3, is GAGVSQSPRYKVAKRGQDVALRCDPISGHVSLFWYQQALGQGPEFLTYFQNEAQLDKSGLPSDRFFAERPEGSVSTLKIQRTQQEDSAVYLCASDSGGSRTDTQYFGPGTRLTVL.

The chain employs TRBV9 and TRBJ2-5; TRBD2 aligns across 8 bases. CDR1 and CDR2 (germline): SGDLS, YYNGEE. The CDR3 spans 15 residues. V was clipped by 2 bases and J by 4 bases; unmatched bases: 7. The CDR3 DNA follows: TGTGCCAGCAGCGTCACGGGGGGGCCGGGAGAGACCCAGTACTTC. It translates to CASSVTGGPGETQYF.

The rearrangement links TRBV4-3 to TRBJ1-1, with 7 bases lining up with TRBD1. V was pared by 4 bases and J by 0 bases, with 8 bases of the junction left unmatched. The CDR3 runs to 16 residues. Germline-derived CDR1 and CDR2 are LGHNA and YSLEER. CDR3 in amino acids: CASSPGQEMMNTEAFF. In nucleotides, the CDR3 is TGCGCCAGCAGCCCCGGACAGGAGATGATGAACACTGAAGCTTTCTTT.

Note on this clone: This sample includes further DNA sequences coding for the same CDR3. The chain uses TRBV9 and TRBJ1-1; D remains ambiguous. V lost 0 bases and J lost 0, with 3 bases in between. CDR1 SGDLS and CDR2 YYNGEE come from the germline V gene. The CDR3 covers 13 residues. The CDR3 region is CASSVALNTEAFF. DNA for the CDR3: TGTGCCAGCAGCGTAGCTCTGAACACTGAAGCTTTCTTT.

The J gene is TRBJ1-2, the V gene TRBV6-6; tentative D call: TRBD1 (5 bases). V lost 8 bases, J lost 8 bases, and 18 bases lay in between. From germline, CDR1 is MNHNY and CDR2 SVGAGI (reference sequence). This CDR3 spans 13 amino acids. The CDR3 DNA is TGTGCCAGCCTTATGGGGGGTGGCTACGGCTACACCTTC. Protein sequence: CASLMGGGYGYTF.